The clone carrying this T cell receptor beta chain was recorded many times. No antigen is known for it. The sample belongs to a study of T cell repertoires in cytomegalovirus infection. Study at large: It can be stated that public TCR beta signatures indicated CMV infection as well as a matching HLA type.

TCRdb passed the reads through MiXCR, listing each CDR3 protein once. The repertoire holds about 320,000 distinct CDR3 sequences, over 7.5% seen once, with about 4.5% in the top ten. General study results and limits: Ex vivo responses were dominated by HLA-C-restricted CMV-specific TCR beta clonotypes. Using cumulative public TCR beta family frequency, the authors identified those who carried CMV together with the relevant HLA.

The V and J ends lost 4 bases and 3 bases respectively, with 18 bases between them. In germline, CDR1 is SEHNR, CDR2 FQNEAQ (reference sequence). CDR3 length: 16 residues. The clonotype comes from a human donor in good health (CMV status not recorded). Some clones in this sample may be carry-over from other donors' samples. The chain has TRBV7-9 and TRBJ1-2, with no clear D. The specimen sequenced was PBMCs. The CDR3 protein is CASSSQWTGLDYGYTF. The CDR3 bases are TGTGCCAGCAGCTCCCAATGGACGGGTCTGGACTATGGCTACACCTTC.